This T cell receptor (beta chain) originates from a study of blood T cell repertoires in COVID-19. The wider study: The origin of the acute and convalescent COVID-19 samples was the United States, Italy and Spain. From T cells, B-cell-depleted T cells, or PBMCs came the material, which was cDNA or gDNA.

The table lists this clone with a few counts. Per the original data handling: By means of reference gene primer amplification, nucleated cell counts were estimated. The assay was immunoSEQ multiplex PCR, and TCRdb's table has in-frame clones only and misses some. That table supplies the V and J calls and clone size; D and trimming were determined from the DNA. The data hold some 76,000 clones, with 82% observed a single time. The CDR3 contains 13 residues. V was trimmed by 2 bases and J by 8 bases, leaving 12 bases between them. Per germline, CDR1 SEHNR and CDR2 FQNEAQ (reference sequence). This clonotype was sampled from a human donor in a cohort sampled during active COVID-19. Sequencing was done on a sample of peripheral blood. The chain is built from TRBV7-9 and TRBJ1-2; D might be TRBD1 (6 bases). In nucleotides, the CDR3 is TGTGCCAGCAGCTTATTCTTGACAGGCGGCTACACCTTC. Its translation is CASSLFLTGGYTF.